This T cell receptor (beta chain) is drawn from a study of cytomegalovirus exposure and HLA in healthy donors. The PCR employed 60 Vbeta primers together with 13 Jbeta primers. Libraries were prepared by immunoSEQ multiplex PCR; TCRdb keeps only in-frame clonotypes and omits some of them. The repertoire holds approximately 170,000 clones, roughly 76% seen once, with about 2.2% in the top ten. This clone was seen more than once but under ten times. The TCR comes from a male donor in good health and CMV-seronegative. The sample was PBMCs.

The CDR3 sequence is CATSGSVVGAAKLFF. CDR3 DNA: TGTGCCACCAGCGGATCTGTGGTTGGGGCAGCAAAACTGTTTTTT. The V and J genes are TRBV15 and TRBJ1-4; D perhaps matches TRBD1 (5 bases). V was trimmed by 5 bases and J by 10 bases, leaving 20 bases between them. The germline CDR1 and CDR2 sequences are LNHNV and YYDKDF (reference sequence). This CDR3 spans 15 amino acids.